This T cell receptor beta chain came from a study of cytomegalovirus exposure and HLA in healthy donors. Overall study results and limits: The authors assumed roughly uniform sequencing depth across donors for presence/absence analyses. Later analysis reportedly placed an Asian-associated ancestry cluster below the approximately 730-donor mean in N-insertions.

A note on this clone: Its antigen is not known.

Primers included in the PCR were 60 Vbeta and 13 Jbeta primers. Per the study methods: A later analysis counted approximately 88 million unique TCR beta chains, roughly 11 million shared. Method: immunoSEQ multiplex PCR; TCRdb's copy keeps in-frame clones and lacks some. V, J and clone size are taken as reported in that table, and D and trimming were inferred from the DNA itself. The specimen's table records about 59,000 clones. This clonotype was obtained from a man aged 25 to 40 in good health and CMV-seropositive. The specimen sequenced was PBMCs.

The CDR3 sequence is CATSGGRGENTGELFF. The CDR3 DNA follows: TGTGCCACCAGCGGGGGGCGGGGGGAGAACACCGGGGAGCTGTTTTTT. This chain links TRBV15 with TRBJ2-2; 8 bases match TRBD2. CDR1 and CDR2 from the germline V gene are LNHNV and YYDKDF (reference sequence). CDR3 length: 16 amino acids. V was pared by 5 bases and J by 1 base, with 6 bases of the junction left unmatched.